The next 6 T cell receptor beta chains were all read from a single sample in a study of naive and memory T cell subsets. Ligated cDNA underwent four rounds of PCR with nested alpha and beta constant region primers and SP2. Via MiXCR, TCRdb re-called the 5' RACE reads, giving one row per CDR3 protein. The sample holds roughly 62,000 distinct CDR3 sequences, about 7.2% seen once. The library had UMIs added by 3' ligation of an oligonucleotide to TCR cDNA. These receptors originate from a male donor in good health.

This clonotype appeared a few times. This chain uses TRBV20-1 with TRBJ1-2; no definite D call. The germline CDR1 and CDR2 sequences are DFQATT and SNEGSKA (reference sequence). The CDR3 is made up of 11 amino acids. Trimming cost V 4 bases and J 8 bases, with 11 bases left between them. The CDR3 is CSAKGLEGYTF. CDR3 DNA sequence: TGCAGTGCTAAAGGGTTAGAGGGCTACACCTTC.

This chain links TRBV3-1 with TRBJ1-1; no clear D. This CDR3 contains 14 residues. Trimming removed 0 bases from V and 3 bases from J, with 8 bases in between. Germline V gives CDR1 LGHDT, CDR2 YNNKEL (reference sequence). The CDR3 protein is CASSQDGFDTEAFF. CDR3 DNA: TGTGCCAGCAGCCAAGATGGGTTTGACACTGAAGCTTTCTTT.

The chain has TRBV14 and TRBJ2-7, with D perhaps matching TRBD1 (6 bases). CDR3 length equals 16 residues. Germline V lookup: CDR1 SGHDN, CDR2 FVKESK. Trimming pared 6 bases from V and 0 bases from J, leaving 18 bases between. For the CDR3, the DNA is TGTGCCAGCAGTAAATTGGGGACAAGCAGCTCCTACGAGCAGTACTTC. Its translation: CASSKLGTSSSYEQYF.

The V call is TRBV20-1, the J call TRBJ2-3; 10 bases are a match to TRBD1. Germline V CDR1 and CDR2: DFQATT, SNEGSKA (reference sequence). The CDR3 length is 14 residues. The junction had 5 bases not matched to a gene; V was cut back by 7 bases and J by 1 base. CDR3 residues: CSVADRGGTDTQYF. The DNA of the CDR3 is TGCAGTGTCGCGGACAGGGGGGGCACAGATACGCAGTATTTT.

In this sample, this clonotype turned up many times. Written as DNA, the CDR3 is TGCAGCGTTGAAGCGGTCTCCTACAATGAGCAGTTCTTC. Translation gives CSVEAVSYNEQFF. The chain uses TRBV29-1 and TRBJ2-1; D unresolved. The V end was cut by 1 base, the J end by 0 bases, with 4 bases between. CDR1 and CDR2 (germline): SQVTM, ANQGSEA. This CDR3 is built from 13 residues.

This clonotype was detected ten times or more. The V gene is TRBV7-2, the J gene TRBJ2-3; 7 positions agree with TRBD2. The CDR3 is 15 amino acids. J gave up 1 base and V 1 base, and 2 bases lay outside the gene matches. Germline CDR1 and CDR2: SGHTA and FQGNSA. CDR3 coding DNA: TGTGCCAGCAGCTTAGTGGGGGGGGGCACAGATACGCAGTATTTT. This sequence encodes CASSLVGGGTDTQYF.